This TCR beta chain was sequenced for a study of T cell responses to AZD1222 COVID-19 vaccine. Overall study findings and caveats: Sampling captured repertoires only after the peak T cell response. Donors were mostly white British, more females; clonal diversity possibly underestimated. Baseline testing showed seropositivity in only six AZD1222 recipients.

The table came from immunoSEQ multiplex PCR; TCRdb's copy has only in-frame clones and leaves some out. The sample has hundreds of thousands of clones, approximately 94% seen once. V lost 10 bases, J lost 2 bases, and 14 bases lay in between. CDR1 KGHSH and CDR2 LQKENI come from the germline V gene. There are 13 residues in the CDR3. It was second doses at about 4 or about 12 weeks that were pooled. Points on this clone: Its antigen remains unknown.

This chain connects TRBV18 to TRBJ1-1; TRBD1 is a possible D gene (5 bases). This receptor was identified in an adult who received the AZD1222 COVID-19 vaccine. Sequencing was performed on peripheral blood, taken 28 days after the second AZD1222 dose. The CDR3 reads CATAGAGNTEAFF. The CDR3 DNA reads TGTGCCACGGCCGGGGCGGGAAACACTGAAGCTTTCTTT.